The 20 T cell receptor beta chains reported below all come from one sample, sequenced in a study of T cell responses to AZD1222 COVID-19 vaccine (TCRdb year 2021). Receptors were amplified or captured by the immunoSEQ multiplex PCR assay. In TCRdb, the immuneACCESS table is reduced to in-frame sequences with V and J assigned. These tables do not hold every clone; where another copy was compared, an unresolved V gene accounts for under half, and the others remain unexplained. A total of approximately 220,000 clones appear in this sample, more than 85% of them only once. Clones ranked in the top ten supply around 1% of the sample. Explained via the paper, the time point label denotes: baseline before first vaccination. This sample's treatment or condition label indicates: meningococcal conjugate vaccine given as trial control. Sample: peripheral blood, taken on day 0 of MenACWY control vaccination. These receptors all come from an adult in good health.

DNA of the CDR3: TGCAGCGTTGAAGAGGGCAGGGCTAATTCACCCCTCCACTTT. It codes for CSVEEGRANSPLHF. This chain connects TRBV29-1 to TRBJ1-6; D might be TRBD1 (5 bases). Germline lookup yields CDR1 SQVTM and CDR2 ANQGSEA. V lost 0 bases and J 6 bases, leaving 9 bases between the germline ends. The CDR3 is 14 amino acids.

The chain carries TRBV5-4 and TRBJ2-5; 8 bases map to TRBD1. Unmatched junction bases numbered 8, after V lost 4 bases and J lost 3 bases. The germline V gene encodes CDR1 SGHNT and CDR2 YYREEE (reference sequence). The CDR3 sequence is 15 residues long. CDR3 in DNA: TGTGCCAGCAGCCTAAACAGGGGGATTGAAGAGACCCAGTACTTC. It yields the protein CASSLNRGIEETQYF. The variable domain in full, completed from reference TRBV5-4 and TRBJ2-5, reads ETGVTQSPTHLIKTRGQQVTLRCSSQSGHNTVSWYQQALGQGPQFIFQYYREEENGRGNFPPRFSGLQFPNYSSELNVNALELDDSALYLCASSLNRGIEETQYFGPGTRLLVL.

This chain links TRBV5-1 with TRBJ2-7; D unresolved. V lost 3 bases and J 3 bases, leaving 10 bases between the germline ends. The CDR3 has 13 residues. The germline gives CDR1 SGHRS, CDR2 YFSETQ. In nucleotides, the CDR3 is TGCGCCAGCAGCTCCGGCATATTCTACGAGCAGTACTTC. It specifies CASSSGIFYEQYF.

The chain uses TRBV30 and TRBJ1-5; D remains ambiguous. The CDR3 spans 13 residues. Trimming left V 0 bases short and J 4 bases short, with 7 bases between. Germline CDR1 GTSNPN, CDR2 SVGIG (reference sequence). CDR3 sequence (DNA): TGTGCCTGGAGTGTCGATGAGAATCAGCCCCAGCATTTT. Encoded protein: CAWSVDENQPQHF.

The CDR3 protein is CASSASGYEQYF. In DNA, the CDR3 is TGTGCCAGCAGTGCTAGCGGCTACGAGCAGTACTTC. The chain joins TRBV5-4 to TRBJ2-7; 7 positions match TRBD2. Per the germline V gene, CDR1 is SGHNT and CDR2 is YYREEE (reference sequence). V was pared by 5 bases and J by 3 bases, with 2 bases of the junction left unmatched. CDR3 length equals 12 residues.

Only one count was recorded for this clone. V is TRBV21-1 and J is TRBJ2-7. TRBV21-1 is an annotated pseudogene. The CDR3 is made up of 11 amino acids. For the CDR3, the DNA is TGTGCCAGCAAAACCTCCCACGAGCAGTACTTC. Amino acids: CASKTSHEQYF.

This clone was seen once. The chain is built from TRBV4-2 and TRBJ2-5, with D possibly TRBD2 on 7 matching bases. CDR1 and CDR2 (germline): LGHNA, YNFKEQ. The CDR3 consists of 16 residues. Trimming took off 1 base at V and 5 bases at J, with 17 bases between the two ends. The CDR3 nucleotides are TGTGCCAGCAGCCAAGTGGGGGGGGCCCGGAGGGAGACCCAGTACTTC. Amino acid sequence: CASSQVGGARRETQYF.

About this clone itself: Other DNA sequences of this sample code for an identical CDR3. The gene calls are TRBV30 and TRBJ1-5; D uncertain. The CDR3 covers 12 residues. Between the trimmed V and J ends, which lost 5 bases and 7 bases, there was a span of 12 bases. The germline V gene has CDR1 GTSNPN and CDR2 SVGIG (reference sequence). This chain's CDR3 is CAWSRAGQPQHF. In DNA, the CDR3 is TGTGCCTGGTCTAGAGCCGGACAGCCCCAGCATTTT.

The rearrangement uses TRBV28 and TRBJ1-1; no clear D gene. Trimming left V 7 bases short and J 3 bases short, with 9 bases between. Germline V CDR1 and CDR2: MDHEN, SYDVKM. The CDR3 loop spans 12 amino acids. CDR3 nucleotides: TGTGCCAGCACGGGAGTAGACACTGAAGCTTTCTTT. Protein product: CASTGVDTEAFF.

The chain couples TRBV12-3 or TRBV12-4 to TRBJ2-2; D uncertain. The CDR3 totals 13 residues. V lost 5 bases and J lost 9, with 13 bases in between. For the CDR3, the DNA is TGTGCCAGCAGTCAACTTTACTGGAGGGAGCTGTTTTTT. Translated: CASSQLYWRELFF.

The V and J genes are TRBV19 and TRBJ1-5; a weak D match, TRBD1 (6 bases). CDR1 is LNHDA, CDR2 SQIVND, per germline (reference sequence). The CDR3 has 16 amino acids. V was cut by 3 bases and J by 7 bases, with 19 bases left in between. CDR3: CASSIRDRLLQQPQHF. The CDR3 DNA follows: TGTGCCAGTAGTATCCGTGACAGGCTGTTGCAGCAGCCCCAGCATTTT.

This clone was observed a few times. This chain uses TRBV27 with TRBJ2-1; D gene uncertain. Germline-derived CDR1 and CDR2 are MNHEY and SMNVEV (reference sequence). The CDR3 contains 15 residues. V lost 5 bases, J lost 10 bases, and 21 bases lay in between. CDR3 bases: TGTGCCAGCAGTCCGAGCCGTCTGATCTCGCGGGAGCAGTTCTTC. This translates into CASSPSRLISREQFF.

This chain joins TRBV5-1 and TRBJ1-1; 8 nucleotides line up with TRBD1. Germline V gene sequence: CDR1 SGHRS, CDR2 YFSETQ. The J segment lost 1 base and the V segment lost 5 bases, leaving 7 bases of the junction unmatched. The CDR3 spans 15 residues. Here the CDR3 DNA reads TGCGCCAGCAGAGGTACAGGGGGGTCGAACACTGAAGCTTTCTTT. Translation: CASRGTGGSNTEAFF.

This chain joins TRBV5-1 and TRBJ2-5; TRBD1 or TRBD2 may be the D gene (5 bases each). There are 14 residues in the CDR3. Germline loops: CDR1 SGHRS, CDR2 YFSETQ. V was clipped by 0 bases and J by 0 bases, with 6 bases between them. Written as DNA, the CDR3 is TGCGCCAGCAGCTTGGGGGGGTACCAAGAGACCCAGTACTTC. Encoded protein: CASSLGGYQETQYF.

The chain is built from TRBV6-5 and TRBJ1-4; D is undetermined. V was trimmed by 4 bases and J by 3 bases, leaving 15 bases between them. Germline CDR1 and CDR2: MNHEY and SVGAGI. The CDR3 runs to 16 residues. The CDR3 sequence is CASSFETGRANEKLFF. Written as DNA, the CDR3 is TGTGCCAGCAGTTTTGAGACGGGTCGGGCTAATGAAAAACTGTTTTTT.

The chain employs TRBV5-1 and TRBJ2-1, with D unresolved. CDR1 and CDR2 (germline): SGHRS, YFSETQ. The CDR3 runs 16 residues. The V end was cut by 3 bases, the J end by 0 bases, with 13 bases between. CDR3 loop: CASSWSTESSYNEQFF. CDR3 sequence (DNA): TGCGCCAGCAGCTGGTCGACCGAAAGCTCCTACAATGAGCAGTTCTTC.

This clone was observed once. This rearrangement joins TRBV18 to TRBJ2-3; D gene uncertain. CDR1 and CDR2 from the germline V gene are KGHSH and LQKENI. Trimming took off 3 bases at V and 0 bases at J, with 10 bases between the two ends. The CDR3 contains 15 residues. This chain's CDR3 is CASSPYLDSTDTQYF. The CDR3, as DNA: TGTGCCAGCTCACCCTACCTTGACAGCACAGATACGCAGTATTTT.

V is TRBV11-2 and J is TRBJ2-7, with 9 positions matching TRBD1. The CDR3 runs to 14 residues. Germline V lookup: CDR1 SGHAT, CDR2 FQNNGV. After removal of 7 bases from V and 1 base from J, the junction contained 5 bases not matched to a gene. The DNA for the CDR3 is TGTGCCAGCACCATGACAGGGGGGTCCTACGAGCAGTACTTC. Protein: CASTMTGGSYEQYF. Combining the CDR3 with reference TRBV11-2 and TRBJ2-7 gives the whole variable domain EAGVAQSPRYKIIEKRQSVAFWCNPISGHATLYWYQQILGQGPKLLIQFQNNGVVDDSQLPKDRFSAERLKGVDSTLKIQPAKLEDSAVYLCASTMTGGSYEQYFGPGTRLTVT.

This clone appeared a few times. The J gene is TRBJ2-7, the V gene TRBV2; 10 nucleotides line up with TRBD2. The CDR3 runs to 13 residues. The V gene's germline CDR1 is SNHLY and CDR2 FYNNEI. J gave up 5 bases and V 6 bases, and 4 bases lay outside the gene matches. The CDR3: CASRRTSGNEQYF. CDR3 bases: TGTGCCAGCAGGAGGACTAGCGGTAACGAGCAGTACTTC.

This sequence joins TRBV2 and TRBJ1-1; the match to TRBD1 covers 8 bases. The CDR3 spans 12 residues. The V gene end was trimmed by 7 bases and the J gene end by 7 bases; junction bases not matched to a gene: 5. Germline CDR1 is SNHLY and CDR2 is FYNNEI. CDR3 sequence (DNA): TGTGCCAGCACTACCGACAGGGGTGAAGCTTTCTTT. This translates into CASTTDRGEAFF. Full variable domain (outside the CDR3, taken from reference TRBV2 and TRBJ1-1): EPEVTQTPSHQVTQMGQEVILRCVPISNHLYFYWYRQILGQKVEFLVSFYNNEISEKSEIFDDQFSVERPDGSNFTLKIRSTKLEDSAMYFCASTTDRGEAFFGQGTRLTVV.